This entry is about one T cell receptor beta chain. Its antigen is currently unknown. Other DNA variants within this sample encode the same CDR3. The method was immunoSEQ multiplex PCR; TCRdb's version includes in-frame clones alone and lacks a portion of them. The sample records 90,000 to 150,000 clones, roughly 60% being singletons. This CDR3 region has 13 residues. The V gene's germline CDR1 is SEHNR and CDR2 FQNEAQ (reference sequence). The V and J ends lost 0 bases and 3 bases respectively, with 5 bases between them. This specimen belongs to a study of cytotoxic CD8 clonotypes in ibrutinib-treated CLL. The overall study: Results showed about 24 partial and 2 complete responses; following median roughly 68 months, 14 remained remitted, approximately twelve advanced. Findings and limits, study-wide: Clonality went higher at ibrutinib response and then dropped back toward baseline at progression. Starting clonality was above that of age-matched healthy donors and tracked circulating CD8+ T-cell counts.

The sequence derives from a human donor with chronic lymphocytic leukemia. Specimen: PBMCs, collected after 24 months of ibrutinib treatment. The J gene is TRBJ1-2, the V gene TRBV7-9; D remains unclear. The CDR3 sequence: CASSLAQDYGYTF. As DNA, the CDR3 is TGTGCCAGCAGCTTAGCCCAGGACTATGGCTACACCTTC.